This T cell receptor beta chain was identified in a study of T-cell memory formation after mild COVID-19. TCRdb fed the 5' RACE reads into MiXCR, producing one record per CDR3 protein. Among under 550,000 distinct CDR3 sequences, roughly 18% were seen once, and the ten largest hold under 25%. There are 15 residues in the CDR3. Germline V gene data show CDR1 as SGHKS and CDR2 as YYEKEE (reference sequence). Trimming pared 0 bases from V and 6 bases from J, leaving 10 bases between. Sequenced: PBMCs or a T cell subset sorted from them (not recorded which). J is TRBJ1-6 and V is TRBV5-5; possible D gene TRBD1, 6 bases. This receptor was identified in a man aged 18 to 30 who had mild COVID-19 (a few samples of this study predate the infection). Cell type and time point are not known. In nucleotides, the CDR3 is TGTGCCAGCAGCTTGGCTTGGACAGCTAATTCACCCCTCCACTTT. This encodes CASSLAWTANSPLHF.